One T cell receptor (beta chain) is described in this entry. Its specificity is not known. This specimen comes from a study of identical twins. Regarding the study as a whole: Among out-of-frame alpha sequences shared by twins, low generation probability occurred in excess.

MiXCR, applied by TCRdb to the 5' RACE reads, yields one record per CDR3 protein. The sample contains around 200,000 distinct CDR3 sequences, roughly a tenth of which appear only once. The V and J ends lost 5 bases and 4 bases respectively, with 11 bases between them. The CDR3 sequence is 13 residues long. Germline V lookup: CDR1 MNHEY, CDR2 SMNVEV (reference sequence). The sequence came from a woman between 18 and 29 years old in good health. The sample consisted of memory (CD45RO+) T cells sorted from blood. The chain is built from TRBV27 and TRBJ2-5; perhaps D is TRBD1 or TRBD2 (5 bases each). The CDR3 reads CASSRKGPETQYF. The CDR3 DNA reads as TGTGCCAGCAGTAGGAAGGGACCAGAGACCCAGTACTTC.